What follows are 31 T cell receptor beta chains derived from one specimen sequenced in a study of early T cells in non-severe SARS-CoV-2 infection. TCRdb recomputed calls from the 5' RACE reads with MiXCR, one row per CDR3 protein. The repertoire holds approximately 110,000 distinct CDR3 sequences, with 14% to 15% as singletons. The specimen sequenced was whole blood. The receptors stem from an adult who was a healthcare worker with PCR-confirmed SARS-CoV-2 infection or an uninfected control (not recorded which).

This clonotype was counted only a few times. V usage is TRBV19 and J usage is TRBJ2-3; possible D gene TRBD2, 5 bases. From germline, CDR1 is LNHDA and CDR2 SQIVND (reference sequence). V was trimmed by 4 bases and J by 4 bases, leaving 15 bases between them. This CDR3 has 15 residues. Written as DNA, the CDR3 is TGTGCCAGTAGTACATACAGCGGAGCCGCAGATACGCAGTATTTT. Residues: CASSTYSGAADTQYF.

V is TRBV3-1 and J is TRBJ2-3; D is unresolved. Looked up from germline, CDR1 is LGHDT and CDR2 is YNNKEL (reference sequence). CDR3 length: 12 amino acids. Trimming left V 0 bases short and J 5 bases short, with 3 bases between. Here the CDR3 reads CASSQDKDTQYF. The CDR3 nucleotides are TGTGCCAGCAGCCAAGATAAAGATACGCAGTATTTT.

This clonotype was counted only a few times. V gene TRBV10-1 combines with J gene TRBJ1-3; TRBD1 aligns across 9 bases. The CDR3 loop spans 15 amino acids. V lost 7 bases, J lost 7 bases, and 11 bases stayed unmatched. Germline CDR1 and CDR2: WNHNN and SYGVQD (reference sequence). The CDR3 nucleotides read TGCGCCAGCAACCTAGGACAGGGGAGAAGGAACACCATATATTTT. It specifies CASNLGQGRRNTIYF.

This clonotype was detected only a few times. This chain joins TRBV9 and TRBJ1-1; the match to TRBD1 covers 8 bases. The CDR3 has 16 amino acids. Per germline, CDR1 SGDLS and CDR2 YYNGEE. Unmatched junction bases numbered 8, after V lost 0 bases and J lost 4 bases. The chain's CDR3 is CASSVAPGGSGTEAFF. CDR3 DNA: TGTGCCAGCAGCGTAGCTCCAGGGGGCTCTGGCACTGAAGCTTTCTTT.

The chain joins TRBV9 to TRBJ1-3; D not resolved. The germline V gene has CDR1 SGDLS and CDR2 YYNGEE. This CDR3 region has 14 residues. Trimming took 0 bases from V and 0 from J, leaving 4 bases between them. The CDR3 region has the DNA TGTGCCAGCAGCGTAGATAGCTCTGGAAACACCATATATTTT. As protein: CASSVDSSGNTIYF.

This clonotype has just a few counts. V and J are TRBV3-1 and TRBJ2-7; no reliable D call. CDR1 and CDR2 (germline): LGHDT, YNNKEL (reference sequence). There are 16 residues in the CDR3. V gave up 0 bases and J gave up 2 bases, with 14 bases separating them. CDR3 sequence (DNA): TGTGCCAGCAGCCAAGATTGGTATAGGAAGACCTACGAGCAGTACTTC. Translated, it gives CASSQDWYRKTYEQYF.

This clonotype was found many times. The chain employs TRBV4-2 and TRBJ1-5; 10 positions agree with TRBD1. Germline V gene data show CDR1 as LGHNA and CDR2 as YNFKEQ. The ends lost 0 bases at V and 6 bases at J; junction bases unmatched: 5. The CDR3 covers 16 residues. This CDR3 reads CASSQDRQGAAQPQHF. In DNA form, the CDR3 reads TGTGCCAGCAGCCAAGATCGACAGGGGGCCGCTCAGCCCCAGCATTTT.

The chain carries TRBV3-1 and TRBJ1-3; 7 bases match TRBD1. V shed 4 bases and J 6 bases; nucleotides not matched to a gene: 9. Looked up from germline, CDR1 is LGHDT and CDR2 is YNNKEL (reference sequence). The CDR3 runs to 15 residues. CDR3 DNA sequence: TGTGCCAGCAGCCCTACCTGGGACAGCAAAAACACCATATATTTT. Protein: CASSPTWDSKNTIYF.

The chain is built from TRBV12-3 or TRBV12-4 and TRBJ1-2, with unresolved D. The length of the CDR3 is 16 residues. Trimming left V 7 bases short and J 2 bases short, with 20 bases between. CDR3 DNA sequence: TGTGCCAGCACTTCGTCCGTACGGCCTGCCAACTATGGCTACACCTTC. It codes for CASTSSVRPANYGYTF.

This clonotype was seen only once. The V gene is TRBV5-6, the J gene TRBJ2-7; possible D gene TRBD2, 6 bases. The germline V gene encodes CDR1 SGHDT and CDR2 YYEEEE. This CDR3 is 11 amino acids long. The V gene lost 2 bases and the J gene lost 12 bases, with 12 bases spanning the gap. CDR3 in amino acids: CASSFRRELYF. CDR3 DNA sequence: TGTGCCAGCAGCTTCCGGAGGGAACTGTACTTC.

This chain connects TRBV7-8 to TRBJ2-2; TRBD1 might be the D (7 bases). Deletions cut 9 bases from V and 4 bases from J, with 15 bases between. Germline V gene sequence: CDR1 SGHVS, CDR2 FQNEAQ. The CDR3 runs 14 residues. CDR3 sequence (DNA): TGTGCCAGTACGGAGGGGGCGAGCACCGGGGAGCTGTTTTTT. As protein: CASTEGASTGELFF.

This clonotype was seen only a few times. The V gene is TRBV5-5, the J gene TRBJ1-2, with D possibly matching TRBD1 (6 bases). Trimming shortened V by 2 bases and J by 1 base, and 9 bases separated the two germline ends. This CDR3 comprises 14 residues. Germline CDR1 is SGHKS and CDR2 is YYEKEE (reference sequence). CDR3 bases: TGTGCCAGCAGCTTTGGACAGCTTAACTATGGCTACACCTTC. It yields the protein CASSFGQLNYGYTF.

This clonotype was observed a handful of times. The gene calls are TRBV3-1 and TRBJ2-2; D uncertain. From germline, CDR1 is LGHDT and CDR2 YNNKEL (reference sequence). V gave up 1 base and J gave up 5 bases, with 5 bases separating them. This CDR3 is built from 13 residues. The CDR3 DNA follows: TGTGCCAGCAGCCAAGGCAGGACCGGGGAGCTGTTTTTT. It yields the protein CASSQGRTGELFF.

The chain carries TRBV12-3 or TRBV12-4 and TRBJ1-5; 12 bases agree with TRBD1. V gave up 6 bases and J gave up 11 bases; unmatched junction bases: 11. The CDR3 totals 15 residues. CDR3 sequence: CASSQPGQGAGSQHF. For the CDR3, the DNA is TGTGCCAGCAGCCAGCCGGGACAGGGGGCGGGTTCCCAGCATTTT.

At least ten counts were recorded for this clonotype. The rearrangement links TRBV29-1 to TRBJ1-2; unclear D gene. Germline V lookup: CDR1 SQVTM, CDR2 ANQGSEA. The CDR3 consists of 14 residues. V gave up 0 bases and J gave up 2 bases, with 10 bases separating them. DNA for the CDR3: TGCAGCGTTGAAGATGAAAACAGAAACTATGGCTACACCTTC. This encodes CSVEDENRNYGYTF.

The rearrangement links TRBV5-1 to TRBJ2-7; D call uncertain. Germline-derived CDR1 and CDR2 are SGHRS and YFSETQ. V was trimmed by 1 base and J by 1 base, leaving 9 bases between them. This CDR3 is 14 amino acids long. Here the CDR3 DNA reads TGCGCCAGCAGCTTGCCCGAAGGTTCCTACGAGCAGTACTTC. It translates to CASSLPEGSYEQYF.

This clonotype appeared a few times. The chain carries TRBV7-9 and TRBJ2-4, with 7 bases aligning to TRBD1. Germline lookup yields CDR1 SEHNR and CDR2 FQNEAQ (reference sequence). The CDR3 totals 14 residues. The trim removed 6 bases at V and 9 bases at J, leaving 11 bases unmatched. The DNA for the CDR3 is TGTGCCAGCAGTGGACAGGAGGTGTCCGGCATTCAGTACTTC. Translation: CASSGQEVSGIQYF.

V gene TRBV14 combines with J gene TRBJ2-2; a possible D gene is TRBD1 (5 bases). V lost 3 bases to trimming and J lost 5 bases, with 10 bases between them. Looked up from germline, CDR1 is SGHDN and CDR2 is FVKESK. This CDR3 contains 14 residues. CDR3 coding DNA: TGTGCCAGCAGCCACGGACACCCTACCGGGGAGCTGTTTTTT. This encodes CASSHGHPTGELFF. Drawing the rest from reference TRBV14 and TRBJ2-2, the complete variable domain is EAGVTQFPSHSVIEKGQTVTLRCDPISGHDNLYWYRRVMGKEIKFLLHFVKESKQDESGMPNNRFLAERTGGTYSTLKVQPAELEDSGVYFCASSHGHPTGELFFGEGSRLTVL.

This clonotype was found a few times. The V gene is TRBV5-1, the J gene TRBJ1-2; D unclear. The V gene's germline CDR1 is SGHRS and CDR2 YFSETQ. There are 13 residues in the CDR3. V gave up 1 base and J gave up 1 base, with 5 bases separating them. CDR3 in DNA: TGCGCCAGCAGCTTGAAGGATAACTATGGCTACACCTTC. Protein product: CASSLKDNYGYTF.

The chain uses TRBV6-2 or TRBV6-3 and TRBJ2-7; 7 nucleotides line up with TRBD2. The length of the CDR3 is 12 residues. J lost 4 bases, V lost 6 bases, and 3 bases had no gene match. In germline, CDR1 is MNHEY, CDR2 SVGEGT. This chain's CDR3 is CASSRTSYEQYF. For the CDR3, the DNA is TGTGCCAGCAGCCGGACTAGTTACGAGCAGTACTTC.

CDR3 amino acids: CSGGKGQNNEQFF. Here the CDR3 DNA reads TGCAGTGGGGGGAAGGGGCAAAACAATGAGCAGTTCTTC. This rearrangement joins TRBV20-1 to TRBJ2-1; TRBD1 or TRBD2 may be the D gene (5 bases each). This CDR3 has 13 residues. The germline V gene has CDR1 DFQATT and CDR2 SNEGSKA (reference sequence). Trimming took off 7 bases at V and 5 bases at J, with 15 bases between the two ends.

This chain links TRBV4-1 with TRBJ2-3; 10 nucleotides align to TRBD2. Germline loops: CDR1 MGHRA, CDR2 YSYEKL. The CDR3 is 15 amino acids. V lost 4 bases, J lost 9 bases, and 10 bases stayed unmatched. CDR3 sequence: CASSPVERGGGTQYF. The CDR3 coding sequence is TGCGCCAGCAGCCCCGTGGAGCGGGGGGGAGGGACGCAGTATTTT.

The V gene is TRBV20-1, the J gene TRBJ1-1; D not resolved. The CDR3 covers 13 residues. V lost 5 bases and J 5 bases, leaving 15 bases between the germline ends. Germline CDR1 is DFQATT and CDR2 is SNEGSKA (reference sequence). CDR3 residues: CSAPGEGGTEAFF. The CDR3 nucleotides read TGCAGTGCTCCCGGGGAGGGAGGAACTGAAGCTTTCTTT.

In its sample, this clonotype was seen many times. The DNA of the CDR3 is TGTGCCAGCAGCCCCCAGGGACAGGTCTTTTACGAGCAGTACTTC. Protein: CASSPQGQVFYEQYF. The chain has TRBV7-2 and TRBJ2-7; TRBD1 matches at 8 bases. Germline V gives CDR1 SGHTA, CDR2 FQGNSA. The CDR3 consists of 15 residues. Germline trimming cut 5 bases from V and 4 bases from J; bases unmatched to any gene: 10.

The chain has TRBV7-2 and TRBJ2-1; D perhaps matches TRBD2 (7 bases). V was pared by 5 bases and J by 9 bases, with 20 bases between. CDR1 SGHTA and CDR2 FQGNSA come from the germline V gene. The CDR3 consists of 15 residues. The CDR3 region has the DNA TGTGCCAGCAGCCCGGACTTGGGGGGGGCAGTTGAGCAGTTCTTC. It is translated as CASSPDLGGAVEQFF.

This clonotype has only a few counts. The chain uses TRBV9 and TRBJ2-7, with D possibly matching TRBD1 (5 bases). V lost 0 bases and J 2 bases, leaving 15 bases between the germline ends. The CDR3 loop spans 16 amino acids. Per germline, CDR1 SGDLS and CDR2 YYNGEE. CDR3 nucleotides: TGTGCCAGCAGCGTAGCCCCGACAGCCCTAACCTACGAGCAGTACTTC. This translates into CASSVAPTALTYEQYF.

This chain joins TRBV6-6 and TRBJ2-5, with TRBD1 identical over 8 bases. The CDR3 totals 16 residues. After removal of 2 bases from V and 3 bases from J, the junction contained 8 bases not matched to a gene. Germline V gene lookup returns CDR1 MNHNY and CDR2 SVGAGI (reference sequence). The CDR3 DNA is TGTGCCAGCAGTTACGGTCCTAGGGGACAGGAAGAGACCCAGTACTTC. Its translation is CASSYGPRGQEETQYF.

This chain connects TRBV4-1 to TRBJ1-4; perhaps TRBD1 as D (6 bases). Germline V lookup: CDR1 MGHRA, CDR2 YSYEKL. The CDR3 length is 16 residues. Trimming removed 0 bases from V and 8 bases from J, with 16 bases in between. This chain's CDR3 is CASSQEWPGDREKLFF. For the CDR3, the DNA is TGCGCCAGCAGCCAAGAATGGCCAGGGGATCGGGAAAAACTGTTTTTT.

V gene TRBV30 combines with J gene TRBJ1-1, with 7 bases lining up with TRBD1. V shed 2 bases and J 7 bases; nucleotides not matched to a gene: 10. Germline V gene sequence: CDR1 GTSNPN, CDR2 SVGIG (reference sequence). This CDR3 has 14 residues. The CDR3 DNA reads as TGTGCCTGGAGTCTAGGCAGGGGGTTGGGTGAAGCTTTCTTT. Translated: CAWSLGRGLGEAFF.

This clonotype appeared a few times. The chain joins TRBV5-1 to TRBJ2-1; 13 nucleotides line up with TRBD2. The CDR3 sequence is 14 residues long. Losses at the gene ends were 4 bases for V and 6 bases for J; bases not matched to a gene: 1. Germline V CDR1 and CDR2: SGHRS, YFSETQ. The CDR3, as DNA: TGCGCCAGCAGCACTAGCGGGGGGGTCAATGAGCAGTTCTTC. It is translated as CASSTSGGVNEQFF.

The chain joins TRBV6-5 to TRBJ2-5; D ambiguous. The CDR3 is 15 amino acids. The germline gives CDR1 MNHEY, CDR2 SVGAGI. V gave up 6 bases and J gave up 4 bases, with 18 bases separating them. In DNA form, the CDR3 reads TGTGCCAGCAGCAGGTATTTGATCGGTGGAGAGACCCAGTACTTC. This translates into CASSRYLIGGETQYF.